This T cell receptor beta chain was identified during a study of CXCR3-negative and CXCR3-positive naive CD8 T cells. The CDR3 is made up of 17 amino acids. From germline, CDR1 is SGHTA and CDR2 FQGNSA. Carrying UMI labels, the TRB cDNA libraries were prepared through 5' RACE. TCRdb re-called the 5' RACE reads; every CDR3 protein appears as one record, without DNA. The record lists approximately 74,000 distinct CDR3 sequences, of which the ten most abundant hold about 1.6%. Source material: naive CXCR3- CD8+ T cells from blood. The subset was: CD45RO-CCR7+CD27+CD95- naive CD8+ T cells lacking CXCR3 (TNR3-). The clonotype originates from a human donor in good health. Some clones in this sample may be carry-over from other donors' samples. The chain links TRBV7-2 to TRBJ2-3; TCRdb outputs TRBD2, but without DNA this stays unchecked. Here the CDR3 reads CASSLGLDYPSTDTQYF.